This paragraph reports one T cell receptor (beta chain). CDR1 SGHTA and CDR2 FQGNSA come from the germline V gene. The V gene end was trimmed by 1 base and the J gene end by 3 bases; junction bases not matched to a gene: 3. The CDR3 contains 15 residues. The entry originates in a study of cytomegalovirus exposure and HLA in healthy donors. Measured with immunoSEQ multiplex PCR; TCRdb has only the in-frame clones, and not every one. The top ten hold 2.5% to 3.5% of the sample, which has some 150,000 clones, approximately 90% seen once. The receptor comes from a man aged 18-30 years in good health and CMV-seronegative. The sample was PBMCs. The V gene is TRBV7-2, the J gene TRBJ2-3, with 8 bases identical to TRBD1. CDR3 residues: CASSLGTGWTDTQYF. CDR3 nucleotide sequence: TGTGCCAGCAGCTTAGGGACAGGGTGGACAGATACGCAGTATTTT. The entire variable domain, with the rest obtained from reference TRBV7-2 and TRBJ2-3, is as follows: GAGVSQSPSNKVTEKGKDVELRCDPISGHTALYWYRQSLGQGLEFLIYFQGNSAPDKSGLPSDRFSAERTGGSVSTLTIQRTQQEDSAVYLCASSLGTGWTDTQYFGPGTRLTVL.